The rows below give T cell receptor beta chains drawn from one sample of a study of shared clonotypes between healthy human individuals. Sequencing was performed with immunoSEQ multiplex PCR; in TCRdb, only in-frame clones are kept and a portion is missing. Here the sample spans millions of clones, more than 85% being singletons. The sample was naive CD4+ T cells from PBMCs. Receptors were obtained from a man between 18 and 29 years old in good health. Some clones in this sample may be carry-over from other donors' samples. Both conserved end residues are part of each CDR3. D genes are given only for firm matches. Not every row has a clone size; where given, it reads once, few, many or a size class.

TRBJ2-7 | . | . | TRBV19 | TGTGCCAGTAGTATTTGGTCAGGGACCTACGAGCAGTACTTC | CASSIWSGTYEQYF
TRBJ1-2 | . | . | TRBV4-2 | TGTGCCAGCAGCCAAGACAGGGCGGCTAACTATGGCTACACCTTC | CASSQDRAANYGYTF
TRBJ1-2 | . | . | TRBV28 | TGTGCCAGCAGTTTGGACGGGCGTGGCTACACCTTC | CASSLDGRGYTF
TRBJ1-2 | . | . | TRBV19 | TGTGCCAGTAGTGGGACCGTAAATGGCTACACCTTC | CASSGTVNGYTF
TRBJ1-1 | . | . | TRBV28 | TGTGCCAGCAGTTTAAGTGGCGCTGAAGCTTTCTTT | CASSLSGAEAFF
TRBJ1-1 | . | . | TRBV7-3 | TGTGCCAGCAGCAACCCTCCGGGGGCAACTGAAGCTTTCTTT | CASSNPPGATEAFF
TRBJ2-7 | . | . | TRBV5-1 | TGCGCCAGCAGCTCTCCAGGGAGCTCCTACGAGCAGTACTTC | CASSSPGSSYEQYF
TRBJ2-1 | . | . | TRBV7-8 | TGTGCCAGCAGCTTAGTACCCTCGGCGAGGAATGAGCAGTTCTTC | CASSLVPSARNEQFF
TRBJ2-7 | TRBD2 | . | TRBV5-1 | TGCGCCAGCAGCTTGGCCCCTAGCGGGGCATCCTACGAGCAGTACTTC | CASSLAPSGASYEQYF
TRBJ2-5 | TRBD2 | . | TRBV6-6 | TGTGCCAGCAGTTACTACGTCGGGAGGGAGACCCAGTACTTC | CASSYYVGRETQYF
TRBJ1-2 | . | . | TRBV29-1 | TGCAGCGTTGCCCGAGGGTCCGACTATGGCTACACCTTC | CSVARGSDYGYTF
TRBJ1-2 | . | . | TRBV30 | TGTGCCTGGAGTGAGGGCAGCGGCTATGGCTACACCTTC | CAWSEGSGYGYTF
TRBJ1-1 | . | . | TRBV5-1 | TGCGCCAGCAGCTTGGAAAAGGGGGAAGCTTTCTTT | CASSLEKGEAFF
TRBJ1-1 | . | . | TRBV9 | TGTGCCAGCAGCCGAAAAGAGGGCCCGTCCACTGAAGCTTTCTTT | CASSRKEGPSTEAFF
TRBJ1-3 | . | . | TRBV18 | TGTGCCAGCTCACCAGTAGCAGGCAACTCTGGAAACACCATATATTTT | CASSPVAGNSGNTIYF
TRBJ1-1 | TRBD1 | . | TRBV5-1 | TGCGCCAGCAGCTTACAACCAGGGGGTATCGCTGAAGCTTTCTTT | CASSLQPGGIAEAFF
TRBJ1-1 | . | . | TRBV5-1 | TGCGCCAGCAGCTTCCCGGGACCGAACACTGAAGCTTTCTTT | CASSFPGPNTEAFF
TRBJ2-7 | . | . | TRBV7-2 | TGTGCCAGCAGCCGAGACCCCTCCTACGAGCAGTACTTC | CASSRDPSYEQYF
TRBJ2-3 | . | . | TRBV7-2 | TGTGCCAGCAGCTTTTCAGGGTTGAGAGATACGCAGTATTTT | CASSFSGLRDTQYF
TRBJ2-7 | . | once | TRBV4-3 | TGCGCCAGCAGCCAGGAGGGACAGCGCCCCTACGAGCAGTACTTC | CASSQEGQRPYEQYF
TRBJ2-1 | TRBD2 | . | TRBV5-1 | TGCGCCAGCAGCTCTGCAGGACTAGCGGATAGGGGACCCTTGAATGAGCAGTTCTTC | CASSSAGLADRGPLNEQFF
TRBJ1-1 | . | few | TRBV6-5 | TGTGCCAGCAGTTACTCGCTAGAGGCTGAAGCTTTCTTT | CASSYSLEAEAFF
TRBJ2-2 | TRBD1 | . | TRBV7-2 | TGTGCCAGCAGCTTAGCTCACGGGACAGGTCTAACCGGGGAGCTGTTTTTT | CASSLAHGTGLTGELFF
TRBJ1-5 | . | . | TRBV6-4 | TGTGCCAGCTTCACAGGGAGCAATCAGCCCCAGCATTTT | CASFTGSNQPQHF
TRBJ1-1 | . | . | TRBV5-5 | TGTGCCAGCAGCTTATTCATAGTATCGAACACTGAAGCTTTCTTT | CASSLFIVSNTEAFF
TRBJ1-2 | TRBD1 | . | TRBV5-1 | TGCGCCAGCAGCTCTTACTCCCGGGACAGTCGGATCTATGGCTACACCTTC | CASSSYSRDSRIYGYTF
TRBJ2-2 | . | . | TRBV7-2 | TGTGCCAGCAGGGCTGAAGGGGAGCTGTTTTTT | CASRAEGELFF
TRBJ1-2 | . | . | TRBV28 | TGTGCCAGCACCGATACCGGGGGCTATGGCTACACCTTC | CASTDTGGYGYTF
TRBJ1-3 | TRBD1 | . | TRBV2 | TGTGCCAGCAGAGGACAGGCCATCTCTGGAAACACCATATATTTT | CASRGQAISGNTIYF
TRBJ2-1 | . | once | TRBV9 | TGTGCCAGCAGTCAGGGTCGGTTCTCCTACAATGAGCAGTTCTTC | CASSQGRFSYNEQFF
TRBJ2-5 | TRBD1 | . | TRBV27 | TGTGCCAGCAGTACCCCCCTCCGGGACAGGGCGGGGACCCAGTACTTC | CASSTPLRDRAGTQYF
TRBJ1-1 | . | . | TRBV28 | TGTGCCAGCACCTTTAGCACTGAAGCTTTCTTT | CASTFSTEAFF
TRBJ2-7 | TRBD2 | . | TRBV30 | TGTGCCTGGAGACTAGCGGGGACCTACGAGCAGTACTTC | CAWRLAGTYEQYF
TRBJ2-5 | . | . | TRBV29-1 | TGCAGCGTTCTCCGGGGAGAAGAGACCCAGTACTTC | CSVLRGEETQYF
TRBJ2-1 | . | . | TRBV11-2 | TGTGCCAGCAGCTCAGCGGGTTACTCCTACAATGAGCAGTTCTTC | CASSSAGYSYNEQFF
TRBJ2-5 | . | few | TRBV5-1 | TGCGCCAGCAGCTTGGGAGCGGCCCAAGAGACCCAGTACTTC | CASSLGAAQETQYF
TRBJ2-7 | TRBD1 | . | TRBV28 | TGTGCCAGCAGTCCTCTTGAGACAGGGGACGAGCAGTACTTC | CASSPLETGDEQYF
TRBJ2-7 | TRBD1 | . | TRBV5-1 | TGCGCCAGCAGCTCCGACAGGGGCCCCCTCGAGCAGTACTTC | CASSSDRGPLEQYF
TRBJ2-5 | . | . | TRBV21-1 | TGTGCCAGCATCCCGGGAAGGGCCAGGGAGACCCAGTACTTC | CASIPGRARETQYF
TRBJ2-1 | TRBD1 | . | TRBV9 | TGTGCCAGCAGCGTAGTAGGGACAGGGAGCGATGAGCAGTTCTTC | CASSVVGTGSDEQFF
TRBJ2-7 | TRBD2 | . | TRBV5-1 | TGCGCCAGCAGCTTCTCATTGGCGGGGGATTTCTACGAGCAGTACTTC | CASSFSLAGDFYEQYF
TRBJ1-4 | . | . | TRBV28 | TGTGCCAGCCTGGGCAGGGTACATGAAAAACTGTTTTTT | CASLGRVHEKLFF
TRBJ1-1 | . | . | TRBV28 | TGTGCCAGCAGCCTTGGCACTTTAAACACTGAAGCTTTCTTT | CASSLGTLNTEAFF
TRBJ1-5 | . | . | TRBV19 | TGTGCCAGCGAGAATGTCGGATGGGACAATCAGCCCCAGCATTTT | CASENVGWDNQPQHF